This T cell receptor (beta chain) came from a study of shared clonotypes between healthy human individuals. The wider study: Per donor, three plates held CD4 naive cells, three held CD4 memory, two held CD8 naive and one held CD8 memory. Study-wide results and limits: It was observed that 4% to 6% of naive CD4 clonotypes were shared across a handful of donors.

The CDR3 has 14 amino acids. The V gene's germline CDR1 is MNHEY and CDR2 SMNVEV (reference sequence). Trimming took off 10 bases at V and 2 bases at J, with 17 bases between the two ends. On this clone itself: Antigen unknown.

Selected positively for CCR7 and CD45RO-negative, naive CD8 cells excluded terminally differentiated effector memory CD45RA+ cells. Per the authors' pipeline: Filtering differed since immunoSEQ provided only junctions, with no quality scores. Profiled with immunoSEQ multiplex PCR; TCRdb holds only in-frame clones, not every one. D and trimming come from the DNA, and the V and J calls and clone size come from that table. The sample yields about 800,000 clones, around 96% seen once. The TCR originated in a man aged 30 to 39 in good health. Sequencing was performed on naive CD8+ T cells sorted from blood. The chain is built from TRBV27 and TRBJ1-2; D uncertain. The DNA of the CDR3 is TGTGCCACCAAAACCGGCCTGGGGAACTATGGCTACACCTTC. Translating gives CATKTGLGNYGYTF.